This T cell receptor beta chain was sequenced for a study of blood T cell repertoires in COVID-19. Per the study methods: Estimation of nucleated cell counts relied on the amplification of reference gene primers. Libraries were prepared by immunoSEQ multiplex PCR; TCRdb keeps only in-frame clonotypes and omits some of them. The DNA was the basis for D and trimming; V, J and clone size are from that table. This sample has approximately 68,000 clones; just over 85% occur once, and the top ten carry roughly a tenth. CDR1 DFQATT and CDR2 SNEGSKA come from the germline V gene (reference sequence). V lost 3 bases to trimming and J lost 3 bases, with 13 bases between them. The CDR3 contains 14 residues.

The chain has TRBV20-1 and TRBJ2-3; D is possibly TRBD2 (6 bases). This receptor was obtained from a man between 65 and 80 years old with active or convalescent COVID-19. Sequencing input: peripheral blood. The CDR3 spells CSASRRGGTDTQYF. CDR3 coding DNA: TGCAGTGCTAGTAGGCGGGGTGGTACAGATACGCAGTATTTT.